A selection of T cell receptor beta chains follows, all from one sample in a study of beta chain features in type 1 diabetes. The data were produced by immunoSEQ multiplex PCR, yet TCRdb's version contains in-frame clones alone and is incomplete. The data show hundreds of thousands of clones, about 14% seen once. Material: naive CD4+ T cells from blood. These TCRs come from a man between 18 and 29 years old in good health. CDR3s include the opening cysteine and the closing phenylalanine or tryptophan. D genes are given only for firm matches. The size entry is marked missing in some rows and otherwise reads once, few, many or a size class.

abundance: few; d_gene: TRBD2; v_gene: TRBV27; j_gene: TRBJ2-5; CDR3aa: CASSGTSRLETQYF; CDR3nt: TGTGCCAGCAGTGGGACTAGCAGGTTGGAGACCCAGTACTTC
abundance: few; d_gene: TRBD1; v_gene: TRBV4-2; j_gene: TRBJ2-1; CDR3aa: CASSQESTGTWNEQFF; CDR3nt: TGTGCCAGCAGCCAAGAGTCGACAGGGACGTGGAATGAGCAGTTCTTC
abundance: few; d_gene: TRBD1; v_gene: TRBV29-1; j_gene: TRBJ2-1; CDR3aa: CSVPRGGQPYNEQFF; CDR3nt: TGCAGCGTTCCTAGAGGGGGACAGCCTTACAATGAGCAGTTCTTC
abundance: few; d_gene: NA; v_gene: TRBV28; j_gene: TRBJ2-1; CDR3aa: CASSASRVRAYNEQFF; CDR3nt: TGTGCCAGCAGTGCCTCCAGGGTCCGGGCGTACAATGAGCAGTTCTTC
abundance: few; d_gene: TRBD2; v_gene: TRBV5-1; j_gene: TRBJ2-5; CDR3aa: CASSFSGRQETQYF; CDR3nt: TGCGCCAGCAGCTTTAGCGGGAGACAAGAGACCCAGTACTTC
abundance: few; d_gene: TRBD2; v_gene: TRBV4-3; j_gene: TRBJ2-5; CDR3aa: CASSRSVAGARETQYF; CDR3nt: TGCGCCAGCAGTCGATCGGTAGCGGGAGCTCGAGAGACCCAGTACTTC
abundance: NA; d_gene: NA; v_gene: TRBV7-3; j_gene: TRBJ1-2; CDR3aa: CASSAGFAATF; CDR3nt: TGTGCCAGCAGCGCCGGCTTTGCTGCCACCTTC
abundance: few; d_gene: NA; v_gene: TRBV7-9; j_gene: TRBJ2-2; CDR3aa: CASSLALGNTGELFF; CDR3nt: TGTGCCAGCAGCTTAGCCTTGGGAAACACCGGGGAGCTGTTTTTT
abundance: few; d_gene: NA; v_gene: TRBV7-9; j_gene: TRBJ2-5; CDR3aa: CASSLSAFYQETQYF; CDR3nt: TGTGCCAGCAGCTTAAGTGCATTCTACCAAGAGACCCAGTACTTC
abundance: once; d_gene: NA; v_gene: TRBV28; j_gene: TRBJ1-1; CDR3aa: CASSPPRQLGAFF; CDR3nt: TGTGCCAGCAGTCCACCTCGGCAGCTGGGGGCTTTCTTT
abundance: NA; d_gene: TRBD2; v_gene: TRBV2; j_gene: TRBJ2-5; CDR3aa: CASSSLAGGGTQYF; CDR3nt: TGTGCCAGCAGCTCCCTCGCGGGAGGGGGGACCCAGTACTTC
abundance: few; d_gene: TRBD1; v_gene: TRBV9; j_gene: TRBJ2-1; CDR3aa: CASSAGQGAVNEQFF; CDR3nt: TGTGCCAGCAGCGCAGGACAGGGGGCTGTCAATGAGCAGTTCTTC
abundance: NA; d_gene: NA; v_gene: TRBV29-1; j_gene: TRBJ1-3; CDR3aa: CSVDRVGGNTIYF; CDR3nt: TGCAGCGTTGACAGGGTGGGGGGAAACACCATATATTTT
abundance: NA; d_gene: NA; v_gene: TRBV15; j_gene: TRBJ2-7; CDR3aa: CATSRDLVSYEQYF; CDR3nt: TGTGCCACCAGCAGAGATCTAGTGAGCTACGAGCAGTACTTC
abundance: few; d_gene: NA; v_gene: TRBV29-1; j_gene: TRBJ1-1; CDR3aa: CSAPGPLGTEAFF; CDR3nt: TGCAGCGCTCCCGGGCCGCTGGGCACTGAAGCTTTCTTT
abundance: NA; d_gene: TRBD1; v_gene: TRBV5-6; j_gene: TRBJ1-2; CDR3aa: CASSGDRVGYTF; CDR3nt: TGTGCCAGCAGCGGCGACAGGGTCGGCTACACCTTC
abundance: few; d_gene: NA; v_gene: TRBV2; j_gene: TRBJ1-2; CDR3aa: CASSEAGPTGGYGYTF; CDR3nt: TGTGCCAGCAGTGAAGCAGGGCCTACCGGGGGCTATGGCTACACCTTC